Listed here are 17 T cell receptor beta chains from one sample, sequenced in a study of somatic mutations in cytotoxic T cells in rheumatoid arthritis (dated by TCRdb to 2016 to 2017). Library generation was performed with the immunoSEQ multiplex PCR assay. What TCRdb holds here is the immuneACCESS table cut down to in-frame rearrangements. Part of the clones is not present; checked against another copy, under half of the missing clones reflect an unresolved V gene, and the others are unexplained. Present in this sample are 25,000 to 30,000 clones, roughly 69% of which were seen just once. The ten largest account for 9.5% to 10% of the sample. Source material: CD8+ T cells sorted from blood. The receptors originated from a woman aged 18-29 years in good health.

The genes are TRBV28 and TRBJ1-5; 7 nucleotides match TRBD1. V dropped 5 bases and J dropped 4; count of bases not matched to a gene: 5. The CDR3 has 14 residues. Germline V lookup: CDR1 MDHEN, CDR2 SYDVKM. The CDR3 reads CASSPRQGNQPQHF. CDR3 DNA: TGTGCCAGCAGTCCCCGACAGGGTAATCAGCCCCAGCATTTT.

J is TRBJ1-1 and V is TRBV4-1, with D unresolved. Trimming cost V 0 bases and J 3 bases, with 11 bases left between them. This CDR3 spans 15 amino acids. Germline V gene data show CDR1 as MGHRA and CDR2 as YSYEKL. CDR3 sequence reads: CASSQETTTDTEAFF. CDR3 coding DNA: TGCGCCAGCAGCCAAGAAACAACCACGGACACTGAAGCTTTCTTT.

The rearrangement links TRBV7-8 to TRBJ2-7; 10 bases are shared with TRBD1. This CDR3 contains 15 residues. Germline CDR1 SGHVS, CDR2 FQNEAQ. The ends lost 5 bases at V and 0 bases at J; junction bases unmatched: 4. The CDR3 loop reads CASSPGQGPSYEQYV. Written as DNA, the CDR3 is TGTGCCAGCAGCCCGGGACAGGGGCCCTCCTACGAGCAGTACGTC.

This chain links TRBV16 with TRBJ1-4; the D gene is possibly TRBD1 (6 bases). Germline assignment: CDR1 KGHSY and CDR2 FQNENV. This CDR3 spans 14 amino acids. V dropped 3 bases and J dropped 3 bases, with 8 bases sitting between them. The CDR3: CASSQGAANEKLFF. CDR3 DNA: TGTGCCAGCAGCCAGGGGGCAGCTAATGAAAAACTGTTTTTT.

The V and J genes are TRBV19 and TRBJ1-2; D is perhaps TRBD1 (5 bases). Germline loops: CDR1 LNHDA, CDR2 SQIVND (reference sequence). The CDR3 contains 11 residues. Deletions cut 5 bases from V and 5 bases from J, with 6 bases between. This CDR3 reads CASSEGYGYTF. In nucleotides, the CDR3 is TGTGCCAGTAGTGAGGGGTATGGCTACACCTTC.

This rearrangement joins TRBV7-9 to TRBJ2-1; perhaps TRBD1 as D (5 bases). Trimming took 5 bases from V and 12 from J, leaving 14 bases between them. The CDR3 is made up of 12 amino acids. In germline, CDR1 is SEHNR, CDR2 FQNEAQ (reference sequence). The DNA of the CDR3 is TGTGCCAGCAGCCAGGGCCCCGCCTCGCAGTTCTTC. It encodes CASSQGPASQFF.

CDR3 sequence (DNA): TGTGCCAGCAGCCCTGACAGCCCCGTGGATGGCTACACCTTC. Translated, it gives CASSPDSPVDGYTF. The chain carries TRBV5-4 and TRBJ1-2, with D possibly TRBD1 on 5 matching bases. Germline-derived CDR1 and CDR2 are SGHNT and YYREEE (reference sequence). Trimming took 4 bases from V and 6 from J, leaving 16 bases between them. This CDR3 spans 14 amino acids.

This rearrangement joins TRBV28 to TRBJ2-2, with D possibly matching TRBD1 (7 bases). Germline V gene lookup returns CDR1 MDHEN and CDR2 SYDVKM. Trimming cost V 6 bases and J 2 bases, with 16 bases left between them. The CDR3 runs to 16 residues. The CDR3 here is CASSQGGFFNTGELFF. The CDR3 DNA reads as TGTGCCAGCAGCCAGGGGGGCTTCTTTAACACCGGGGAGCTGTTTTTT.

This sequence joins TRBV7-6 and TRBJ2-7, with no clear D. Germline CDR1 SGHVS, CDR2 FNYEAQ. V lost 1 base and J 7 bases, leaving 11 bases between the germline ends. This CDR3 has 13 residues. CDR3 sequence reads: CASSLGGGWEQYF. In nucleotides, the CDR3 is TGTGCCAGCAGCTTAGGGGGTGGCTGGGAGCAGTACTTC.

The rearrangement uses TRBV27 and TRBJ2-6, with D unresolved. V lost 2 bases to trimming and J lost 1 base, with 3 bases between them. Germline V lookup: CDR1 MNHEY, CDR2 SMNVEV (reference sequence). CDR3 length: 14 amino acids. As DNA, the CDR3 is TGTGCCAGCAGTTTAATGTCTGGGGCCAACGTCCTGACTTTC. Translated, it gives CASSLMSGANVLTF.

The chain uses TRBV7-9 and TRBJ2-5; D perhaps matches TRBD1 (6 bases). In germline, CDR1 is SEHNR, CDR2 FQNEAQ (reference sequence). With 3 bases removed from V and 0 bases from J, the gap between germline ends came to 8 bases. The CDR3 runs to 14 residues. The CDR3 region is CASSFRDNQETQYF. The CDR3 nucleotides read TGTGCCAGCAGCTTCCGGGACAACCAAGAGACCCAGTACTTC.

The rearrangement joins TRBV9 to TRBJ1-1, with D unclear. V gave up 0 bases and J gave up 1 base, with 10 bases separating them. Per the germline V gene, CDR1 is SGDLS and CDR2 is YYNGEE. The CDR3 loop spans 15 amino acids. DNA for the CDR3: TGTGCCAGCAGCGTAGAAAAGGTTACGAACACTGAAGCTTTCTTT. Its translation is CASSVEKVTNTEAFF.

This clone has just a few counts. The genes are TRBV15 and TRBJ1-5; D unclear. The CDR3 spans 13 residues. The V gene's germline CDR1 is LNHNV and CDR2 YYDKDF (reference sequence). V was shortened by 1 base and J by 6 bases, with 7 bases between the two germline ends. In DNA, the CDR3 is TGTGCCACCAGCAGAGTGAAAGTTCAGCCCCAGCATTTT. It is translated as CATSRVKVQPQHF.

The V and J genes are TRBV28 and TRBJ2-1; a weak D match, TRBD2 (6 bases). V was shortened by 3 bases and J by 6 bases, with 15 bases between the two germline ends. Germline V lookup: CDR1 MDHEN, CDR2 SYDVKM. The CDR3 is 15 amino acids. The CDR3 sequence is CASSFEEIGSNEQFF. Written as DNA, the CDR3 is TGTGCCAGCAGTTTTGAGGAAATCGGGAGCAATGAGCAGTTCTTC.

This chain joins TRBV9 and TRBJ2-2, with D perhaps given as TRBD1 or TRBD2 (5 bases each). V dropped 0 bases and J dropped 6 bases, with 15 bases sitting between them. CDR3 length: 16 amino acids. CDR1 is SGDLS and CDR2 is YYNGEE in the germline V gene. CDR3 protein: CASSVAGWGSAGELFF. In DNA, the CDR3 is TGTGCCAGCAGCGTAGCAGGATGGGGGTCCGCCGGGGAGCTGTTTTTT.

This chain links TRBV6-6 with TRBJ2-3; TRBD1 might be the D (6 bases). The CDR3 loop spans 12 amino acids. Germline lookup yields CDR1 MNHNY and CDR2 SVGAGI (reference sequence). Deletions cut 7 bases from V and 1 base from J, with 6 bases between. Here the CDR3 DNA reads TGTGCCAGCACAGGGGGCACAGATACGCAGTATTTT. Protein sequence: CASTGGTDTQYF.

The chain recombines TRBV7-9 with TRBJ1-6; the D gene is possibly TRBD1 (5 bases). This CDR3 contains 13 residues. Looked up from germline, CDR1 is SEHNR and CDR2 is FQNEAQ (reference sequence). The germline V and J ends were trimmed by 5 bases and 7 bases, with 9 bases remaining between them. Here the CDR3 DNA reads TGTGCCAGCAGCGCGGGGGGGAATTCACCCCTCCACTTT. Residues: CASSAGGNSPLHF.